This T cell receptor (beta chain) was sequenced in a study of Ad26.COV2.S vaccination and SARS-CoV-2 variants. General observations from the study: Following vaccination, spike-specific CD8+ and CD4+ T cell responses reportedly exhibited substantial breadth. Placebo recipients trailed vaccine recipients in spike-specific TCR breadth.

About this clone: Its antigen remains unidentified.

TCRdb keeps only in-frame clones here, not all; method: immunoSEQ multiplex PCR. Of over 110,000 clones listed, roughly 90% are singletons. The CDR3 is made up of 13 amino acids. CDR1 is GTSNPN, CDR2 SVGIG, per germline (reference sequence). V was trimmed by 3 bases and J by 4 bases, leaving 12 bases between them. The receptor was isolated from a human donor who had recovered from COVID-19. V is TRBV30 and J is TRBJ1-1, with D possibly matching TRBD1 (5 bases). The specimen was peripheral blood, collected after recovery from COVID-19. The CDR3 nucleotides read TGTGCCTGGAGGTCAGGGCAAGCCACTGAAGCTTTCTTT. Translating it yields CAWRSGQATEAFF.